This TCR beta chain originates from a study of blood T cell repertoires in COVID-19. Study background: Material from acute and convalescent COVID-19 was sourced from the United States, Italy and Spain. In each case, the material was cDNA or gDNA derived from T cells, B-cell-depleted T cells, or PBMCs.

Authors' analysis steps: Using reference gene primer amplification, nucleated cell counts were estimated. Measured with immunoSEQ multiplex PCR; TCRdb has only the in-frame clones, and not every one. That table is the source of V, J and clone size, and D and trimming were worked out from the DNA. Of about 140,000 clones in the sample, around 84% are singletons; the top ten hold around 5%. Germline loops: CDR1 SSHAT, CDR2 FNYEAQ (reference sequence). The CDR3 has 17 amino acids. On this clone itself: At one end the junction does not follow the germline gene, possibly because of a read error.

This chain joins TRBV7-7 and TRBJ2-2; TRBD2 aligns across 10 bases. This clonotype originated in a human donor in a cohort sampled during active COVID-19. Sequencing input: peripheral blood. The CDR3 reads CASSPTLAGQNTGELFF. The DNA for the CDR3 is TGTGCTAGCAGTCCCACACTAGCGGGGCAGAACACCGGGGAGCTGTTTTTT.